This TCR beta chain was identified in a study of CD8 T cells in ankylosing spondylitis. Overall study findings and caveats: Disease-linked clones displayed a CD8+ phenotype and appeared relatively rarely in peripheral blood. It appeared that ankylosing spondylitis blood was characterized by a TCR beta motif of about eight highly homologous variants. Reactive arthritis synovial fluid and blood were previously reported to contain some motif variants.

This clonotype came up many times. Its antigen is currently unknown. Quantitative 5'-RACE was performed with molecular barcodes, and it yielded the TCR beta libraries. MiXCR, run by TCRdb on the 5' RACE reads, gives a single entry per CDR3 protein. The sample holds about 460,000 distinct CDR3 sequences, 5.3% seen once. CDR3 length: 16 amino acids. V lost 4 bases, J lost 2 bases, and 15 bases lay in between. The germline V gene encodes CDR1 MNHEY and CDR2 SVGEGT. Sample: blood, either unsorted or a sorted T cell fraction (not recorded which). V gene TRBV6-2 or TRBV6-3 combines with J gene TRBJ1-5; possible D gene TRBD1, 5 bases. The origin of this receptor is a male donor with ankylosing spondylitis. CDR3 nucleotides: TGTGCCAGCAGTTCCACCATAAGGGACGGCAATCAGCCCCAGCATTTT. Residues: CASSSTIRDGNQPQHF.